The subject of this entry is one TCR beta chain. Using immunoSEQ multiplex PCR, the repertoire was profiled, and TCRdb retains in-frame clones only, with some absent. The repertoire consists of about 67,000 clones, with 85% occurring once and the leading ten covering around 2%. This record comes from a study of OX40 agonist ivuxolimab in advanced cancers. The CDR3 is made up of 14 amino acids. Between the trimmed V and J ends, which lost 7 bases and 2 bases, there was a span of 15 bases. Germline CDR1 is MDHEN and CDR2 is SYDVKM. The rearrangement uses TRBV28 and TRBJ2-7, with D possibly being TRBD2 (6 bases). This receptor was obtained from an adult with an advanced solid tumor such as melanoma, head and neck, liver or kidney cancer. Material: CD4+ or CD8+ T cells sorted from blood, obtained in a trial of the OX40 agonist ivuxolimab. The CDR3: CASTRGSLTYEQYF. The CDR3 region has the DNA TGTGCCAGCACACGGGGGTCTCTTACCTACGAGCAGTACTTC.